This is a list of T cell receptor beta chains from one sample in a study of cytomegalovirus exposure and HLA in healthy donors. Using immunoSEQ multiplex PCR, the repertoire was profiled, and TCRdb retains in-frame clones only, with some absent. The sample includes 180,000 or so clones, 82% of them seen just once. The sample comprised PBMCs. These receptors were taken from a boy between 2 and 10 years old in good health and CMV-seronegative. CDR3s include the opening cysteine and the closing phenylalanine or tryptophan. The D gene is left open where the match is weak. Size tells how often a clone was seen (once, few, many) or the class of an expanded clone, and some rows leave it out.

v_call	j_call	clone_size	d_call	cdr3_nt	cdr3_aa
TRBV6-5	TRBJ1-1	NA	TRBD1	TGTGCCAGCAGTTGGACAGGGGAAGGCTCTGAAGCTTTCTTT	CASSWTGEGSEAFF
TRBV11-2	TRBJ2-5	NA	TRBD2	TGTGCCAGCAGCTCCCGGCGGGGGGGAGGAGAGACCCAGTACTTC	CASSSRRGGGETQYF
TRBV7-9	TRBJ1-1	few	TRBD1	TGTGCCAGCAGCTCCCGGACAGGCGAGAACACTGAAGCTTTCTTT	CASSSRTGENTEAFF
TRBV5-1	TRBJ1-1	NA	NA	TGCGCCAGCAGCTTGCAACGTCCCGGCGGGGTCACTGAAGCTTTCTTT	CASSLQRPGGVTEAFF
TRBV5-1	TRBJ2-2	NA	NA	TGCGCCAGCAGCTTATGGGCTGATAACACCGGGGAGCTGTTTTTT	CASSLWADNTGELFF
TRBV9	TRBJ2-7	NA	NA	TGTGCCAGCAGCGTATCTCTCCAGGATCCCTCCTACGAGCAGTACTTC	CASSVSLQDPSYEQYF
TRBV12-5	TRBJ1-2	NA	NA	TGTGCTAGTGACCCGGGGGGGAGTATGGCGGGCTACACCTTC	CASDPGGSMAGYTF
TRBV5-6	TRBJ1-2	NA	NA	TGTGCCAGCAGCCAATCGACATCCTACTATGGCTACACCTTC	CASSQSTSYYGYTF
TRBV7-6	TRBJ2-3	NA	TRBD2	TGTGCCAGCAGGAGCGGGGGCTCCACAGATACGCAGTATTTT	CASRSGGSTDTQYF
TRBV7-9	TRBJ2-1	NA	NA	TGTGCCAGCAGCTTAGTAGGCGGAGAGCAGTTCTTC	CASSLVGGEQFF
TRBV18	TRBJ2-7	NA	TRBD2	TGTGCCAGCTCACCACCGACCGGGGGGGCCCCCGTTGGATTCTACGAGCAGTACTTC	CASSPPTGGAPVGFYEQYF
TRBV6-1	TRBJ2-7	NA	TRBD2	TGTGCCAGCAGTGACCCGGGACTAGCGGGTTACGAGCAGTACTTC	CASSDPGLAGYEQYF
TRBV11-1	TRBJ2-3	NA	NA	TGTGCCAGCAGCCCAATCACAGATACGCAGTATTTT	CASSPITDTQYF
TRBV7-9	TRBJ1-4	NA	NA	TGTGCCAGCAGCTTCTTTTCACGGGGAGAGGAAAAACTGTTTTTT	CASSFFSRGEEKLFF
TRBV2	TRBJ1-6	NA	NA	TGTGCCAGCAGTGGTGAGGATTCACCCCTCCACTTT	CASSGEDSPLHF
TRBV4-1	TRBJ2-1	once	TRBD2	TGCGCCAGCAGCCAACCAACCCGGACTAGAGAGCAGTTCTTC	CASSQPTRTREQFF
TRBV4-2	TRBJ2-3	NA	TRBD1	TGTGCCAGCAGCCAAGATTACAGGGGGCGACAAGCCAGGGGGGATACGCAGTATTTT	CASSQDYRGRQARGDTQYF
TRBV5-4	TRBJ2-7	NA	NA	TGTGCCAGCAGCTCGATACCCTCCCGCCGTAGCAGACTGTACGAGCAGTACTTC	CASSSIPSRRSRLYEQYF
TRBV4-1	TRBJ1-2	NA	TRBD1	TGCGCCAGCAGCCAAGGGCGACAGGGGGAAGGGGGGTATGGCTACACCTTC	CASSQGRQGEGGYGYTF
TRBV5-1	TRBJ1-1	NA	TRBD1	TGCGCCAGCAGCTTGGGGGGACAGGGGAATGAAGCTTTCTTT	CASSLGGQGNEAFF
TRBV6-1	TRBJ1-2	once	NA	TGTGCCAGCAGCCCGACTTGGCGCGGCTACACCTTC	CASSPTWRGYTF
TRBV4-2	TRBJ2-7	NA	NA	TGTGCCAGCAGCCAAGAAGAGGTCAACAACTACGAGCAGTACTTC	CASSQEEVNNYEQYF
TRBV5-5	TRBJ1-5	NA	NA	TGTGCCAGCAGCTTGGTCCATAGCAATCAGCCCCAGCATTTT	CASSLVHSNQPQHF
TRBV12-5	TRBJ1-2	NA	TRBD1	TGTGCTAGTGGACGACCCGGGACAGGGAGCGGCTACACCTTC	CASGRPGTGSGYTF
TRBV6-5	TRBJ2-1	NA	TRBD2	TGTGCCAGCAGTCTCCAAGTGGGGGGGAATGAGCAGTTCTTC	CASSLQVGGNEQFF
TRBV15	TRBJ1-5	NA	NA	TGTGCCACCAGCAGAGATCAGGGCGAGCCCCAGCATTTT	CATSRDQGEPQHF
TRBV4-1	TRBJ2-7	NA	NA	TGCGCCAGCAGCCAAGAGAACTCCCCCGAGCAGTACTTC	CASSQENSPEQYF
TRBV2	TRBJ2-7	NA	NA	TGTGCCAGCACCGAAGGGGTACCCTACGAGCAGTACTTC	CASTEGVPYEQYF
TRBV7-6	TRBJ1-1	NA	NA	TGTGCCAGCAGCCTTTCGCTACACACTGAAGCTTTCTTT	CASSLSLHTEAFF
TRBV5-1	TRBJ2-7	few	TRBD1	TGCGCCAGCAGCTTGGTACAGGGGGCCAACGAGCAGTACTTC	CASSLVQGANEQYF
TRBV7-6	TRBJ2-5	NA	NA	TGTGCCAGCAGCTTCGGGTCTCAAGAGACCCAGTACTTC	CASSFGSQETQYF
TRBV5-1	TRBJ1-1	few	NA	TGCGCCAGCAGCTTGCAGGTGGGGGGGAGTGAAGCTTTCTTT	CASSLQVGGSEAFF
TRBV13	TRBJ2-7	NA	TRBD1	TGTGCCAGCAGCCGACAGGGGGTCGAGCAGTACTTC	CASSRQGVEQYF
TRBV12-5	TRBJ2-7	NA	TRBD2	TGTGCTAGTGGTTTGGGATTCAGCGGGATCGTTTACGAGCAGTACTTC	CASGLGFSGIVYEQYF
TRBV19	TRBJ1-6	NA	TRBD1	TGTGCCAGTAGTACACCGGGACAGAAAAATTCACCCCTCCACTTT	CASSTPGQKNSPLHF
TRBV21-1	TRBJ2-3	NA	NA	TGTGCCAGCAGCAAGAAGTCAGGGGAAAGGAGCACAGATACGCAGTATTTT	CASSKKSGERSTDTQYF
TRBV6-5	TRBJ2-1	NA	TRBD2	TGTGCCAGCAGTCGTACTAGCGGGGGGGCCGGTGAGCAGTTCTTC	CASSRTSGGAGEQFF
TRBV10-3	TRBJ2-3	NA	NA	TGTGCCATCAGTGATGTAGGGGCGCCCCCAGATACGCAGTATTTT	CAISDVGAPPDTQYF
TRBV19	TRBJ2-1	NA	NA	TGTGCCAGTAGTATCCTTCCCTCCTACAATGAGCAGTTCTTC	CASSILPSYNEQFF
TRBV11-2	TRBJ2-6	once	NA	TGTGCCAGCAGCTTACAGGTGGCTGGGGCCAACGTCCTGACTTTC	CASSLQVAGANVLTF
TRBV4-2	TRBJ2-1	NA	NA	TGTGCCAGCAGCCTTCTAGTCCAGGGACTGCCTGACGGCAATGAGCAGTTCTTC	CASSLLVQGLPDGNEQFF
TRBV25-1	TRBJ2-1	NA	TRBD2	TGTGCCAGCAGTCAGGACCTAGCGGGGGCGAGCTCCTACAATGAGCAGTTCTTC	CASSQDLAGASSYNEQFF
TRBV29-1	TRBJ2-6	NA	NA	TGCAGCGCGCATACAGTGGGTGCCGGGGCCAACGTCCTGACTTTC	CSAHTVGAGANVLTF
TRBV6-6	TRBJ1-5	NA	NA	TGTGCCAGCAACCGAGGACAGCCCCAGCATTTT	CASNRGQPQHF
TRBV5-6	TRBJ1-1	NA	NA	TGTGCCAGCAGCTTGGGTAAAGGGTTGTTACGGGACATGAACACTGAAGCTTTCTTT	CASSLGKGLLRDMNTEAFF
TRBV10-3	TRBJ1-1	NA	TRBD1	TGTGCCACGACCCCCACAGGGGCGCGGGGCCTGAACACTGAAGCTTTCTTT	CATTPTGARGLNTEAFF
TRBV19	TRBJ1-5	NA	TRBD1	TGTGCCAGTAGTTCCCCCCTGGGGGACAGATTTTTTAGCAATCAGCCCCAGCATTTT	CASSSPLGDRFFSNQPQHF